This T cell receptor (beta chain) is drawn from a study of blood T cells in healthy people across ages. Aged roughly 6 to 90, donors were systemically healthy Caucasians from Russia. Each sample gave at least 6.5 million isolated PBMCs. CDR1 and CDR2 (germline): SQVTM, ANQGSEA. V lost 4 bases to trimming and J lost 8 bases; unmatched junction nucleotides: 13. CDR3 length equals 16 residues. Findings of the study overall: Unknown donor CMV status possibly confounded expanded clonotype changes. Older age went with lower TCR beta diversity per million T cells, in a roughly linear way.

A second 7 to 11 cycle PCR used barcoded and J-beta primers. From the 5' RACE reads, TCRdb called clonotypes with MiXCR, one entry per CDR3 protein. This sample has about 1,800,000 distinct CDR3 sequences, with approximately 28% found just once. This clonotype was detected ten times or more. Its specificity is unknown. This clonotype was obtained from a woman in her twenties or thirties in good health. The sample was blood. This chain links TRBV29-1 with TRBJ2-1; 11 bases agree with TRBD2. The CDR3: CSVVAGTSGPRHEQFF. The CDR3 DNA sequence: TGCAGCGTTGTGGCCGGGACTAGCGGCCCCCGGCATGAGCAGTTCTTC.